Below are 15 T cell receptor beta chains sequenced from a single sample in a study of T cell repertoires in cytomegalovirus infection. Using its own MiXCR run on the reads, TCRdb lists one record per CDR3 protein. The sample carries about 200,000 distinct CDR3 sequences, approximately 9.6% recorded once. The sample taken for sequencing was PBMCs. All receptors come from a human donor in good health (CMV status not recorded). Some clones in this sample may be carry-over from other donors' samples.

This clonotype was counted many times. CDR3 residues: CASSYIGSSGLLSGGYTF. Written as DNA, the CDR3 is TGTGCCAGCAGTTACATCGGAAGTTCGGGACTTCTATCGGGGGGCTACACCTTC. The chain links TRBV6-5 to TRBJ1-2; possibly TRBD1 for D (5 bases). This CDR3 contains 18 residues. V lost 2 bases and J lost 8, with 27 bases in between. Germline values: CDR1 MNHEY, CDR2 SVGAGI.

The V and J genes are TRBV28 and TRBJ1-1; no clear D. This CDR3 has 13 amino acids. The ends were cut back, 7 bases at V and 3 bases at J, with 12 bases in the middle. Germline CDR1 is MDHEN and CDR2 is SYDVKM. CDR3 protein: CASTSQPDTEAFF. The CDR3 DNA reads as TGTGCCAGCACCTCCCAGCCGGACACTGAAGCTTTCTTT.

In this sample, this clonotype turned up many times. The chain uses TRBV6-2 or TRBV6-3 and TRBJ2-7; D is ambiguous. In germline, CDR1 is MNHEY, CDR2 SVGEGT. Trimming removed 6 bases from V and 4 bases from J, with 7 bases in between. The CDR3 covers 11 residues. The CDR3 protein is CASSHSYEQYF. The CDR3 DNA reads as TGTGCCAGCAGCCACAGTTACGAGCAGTACTTC.

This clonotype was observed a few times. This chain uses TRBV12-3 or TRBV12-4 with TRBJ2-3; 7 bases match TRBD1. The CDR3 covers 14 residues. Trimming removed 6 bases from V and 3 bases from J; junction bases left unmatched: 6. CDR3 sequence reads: CASSRDRETDTQYF. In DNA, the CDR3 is TGTGCCAGCAGCCGCGACAGGGAAACAGATACGCAGTATTTT.

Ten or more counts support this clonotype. CDR3 nucleotides: TGCGCCAGCAGCCTACAGTGGGCGGGGTCCACAGATACGCAGTATTTT. Its translation: CASSLQWAGSTDTQYF. V usage is TRBV4-3 and J usage is TRBJ2-3; D is perhaps TRBD2 (6 bases). The CDR3 covers 16 residues. CDR1 LGHNA and CDR2 YSLEER come from the germline V gene. Trimming removed 4 bases at V and 2 bases at J, with 16 bases between.

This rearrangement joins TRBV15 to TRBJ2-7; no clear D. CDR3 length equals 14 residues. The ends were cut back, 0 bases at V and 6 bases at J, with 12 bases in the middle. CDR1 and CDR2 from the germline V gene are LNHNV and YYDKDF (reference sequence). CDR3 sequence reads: CATSRDVGWSEQYF. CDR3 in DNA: TGTGCCACCAGCAGAGACGTCGGTTGGAGCGAGCAGTACTTC. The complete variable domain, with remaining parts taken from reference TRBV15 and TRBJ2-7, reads DAMVIQNPRYQVTQFGKPVTLSCSQTLNHNVMYWYQQKSSQAPKLLFHYYDKDFNNEADTPDNFQSRRPNTSFCFLDIRSPGLGDTAMYLCATSRDVGWSEQYFGPGTRLTVT.

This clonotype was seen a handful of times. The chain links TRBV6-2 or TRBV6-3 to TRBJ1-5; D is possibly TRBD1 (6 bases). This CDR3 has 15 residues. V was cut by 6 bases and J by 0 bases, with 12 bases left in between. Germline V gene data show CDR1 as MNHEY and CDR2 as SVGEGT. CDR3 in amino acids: CASSYGGFSNQPQHF. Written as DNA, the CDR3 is TGTGCCAGCAGCTACGGGGGCTTTAGCAATCAGCCCCAGCATTTT.

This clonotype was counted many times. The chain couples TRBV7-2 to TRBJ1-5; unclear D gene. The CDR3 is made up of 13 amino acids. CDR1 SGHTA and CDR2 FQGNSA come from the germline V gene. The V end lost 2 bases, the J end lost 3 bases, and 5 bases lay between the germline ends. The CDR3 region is CASSLNLNQPQHF. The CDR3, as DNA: TGTGCCAGCAGCTTAAACCTCAATCAGCCCCAGCATTTT.

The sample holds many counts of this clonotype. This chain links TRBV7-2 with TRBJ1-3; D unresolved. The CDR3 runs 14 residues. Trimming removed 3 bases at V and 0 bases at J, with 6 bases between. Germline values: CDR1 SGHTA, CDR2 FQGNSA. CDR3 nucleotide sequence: TGTGCCAGCAGCTTCCGAGACTCTGGAAACACCATATATTTT. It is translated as CASSFRDSGNTIYF.

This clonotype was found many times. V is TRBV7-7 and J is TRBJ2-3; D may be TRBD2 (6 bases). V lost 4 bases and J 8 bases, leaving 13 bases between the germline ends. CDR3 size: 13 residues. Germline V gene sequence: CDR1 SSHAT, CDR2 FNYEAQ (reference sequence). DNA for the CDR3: TGTGCCAGCAGCTCCAACCCCGGGGGTACGCAGTATTTT. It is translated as CASSSNPGGTQYF. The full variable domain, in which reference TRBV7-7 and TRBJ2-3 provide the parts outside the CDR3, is GAGVSQSPRYKVTKRGQDVTLRCDPISSHATLYWYQQALGQGPEFLTYFNYEAQPDKSGLPSDRFSAERPEGSISTLTIQRTEQRDSAMYRCASSSNPGGTQYFGPGTRLTVL.

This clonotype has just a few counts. The CDR3 DNA reads TGCAGTGCCCTATCGGGGGGATCCCGGCTCAGTGAGCAGTACTTC. As protein: CSALSGGSRLSEQYF. V is TRBV20-1 and J is TRBJ2-7; TRBD2 agrees at 7 bases. Unmatched junction bases numbered 18, after V lost 6 bases and J lost 7 bases. CDR1 DFQATT and CDR2 SNEGSKA come from the germline V gene (reference sequence). The CDR3 extends over 15 amino acids.

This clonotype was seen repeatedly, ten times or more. Here the CDR3 DNA reads TGTGCCAGCAGGCGCGCGTCGATGTACGAGCAGTACTTC. It yields the protein CASRRASMYEQYF. The genes are TRBV7-2 and TRBJ2-7; no clear D gene. The germline V gene encodes CDR1 SGHTA and CDR2 FQGNSA. CDR3 length equals 13 residues. Deletions cut 6 bases from V and 4 bases from J, with 13 bases between.

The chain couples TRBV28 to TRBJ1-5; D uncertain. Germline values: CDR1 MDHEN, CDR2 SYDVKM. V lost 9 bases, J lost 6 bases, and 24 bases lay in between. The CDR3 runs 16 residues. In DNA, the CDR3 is TGTGCCAGTAGCACCTCTGGGTTCTCAAAGAGTCAGCCCCAGCATTTT. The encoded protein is CASSTSGFSKSQPQHF. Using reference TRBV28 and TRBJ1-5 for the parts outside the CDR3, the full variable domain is DVKVTQSSRYLVKRTGEKVFLECVQDMDHENMFWYRQDPGLGLRLIYFSYDVKMKEKGDIPEGYSVSREKKERFSLILESASTNQTSMYLCASSTSGFSKSQPQHFGDGTRLSIL.

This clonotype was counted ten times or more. The CDR3 is CASSVDNQETQYF. The CDR3 coding sequence is TGTGCCAGCAGCGTGGACAACCAAGAGACCCAGTACTTC. The rearrangement links TRBV7-8 to TRBJ2-5, with TRBD1 as a possible D gene (5 bases). Germline loops: CDR1 SGHVS, CDR2 FQNEAQ. The CDR3 is 13 amino acids. Trimming left V 5 bases short and J 0 bases short, with 7 bases between.

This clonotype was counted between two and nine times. CDR3 sequence (DNA): TGTGCCAGCAGTGAGGGTTTGGGGAGCAATCAGCCCCAGCATTTT. This codes for CASSEGLGSNQPQHF. The chain recombines TRBV2 with TRBJ1-5; no firm D call. Germline CDR1 and CDR2: SNHLY and FYNNEI. Trimming left V 3 bases short and J 1 base short, with 10 bases between. The CDR3 has 15 amino acids.